The source of this T cell receptor (beta chain) is a study of blood T cells in healthy people across ages. A sample-barcoded 5' primer and a J-beta primer mix were used in a second PCR of roughly 7 to 12 cycles. TCRdb reanalysed the 5' RACE reads using MiXCR and keeps one entry per CDR3 protein. This table has about 800,000 distinct CDR3 sequences, 55% to 70% appearing once. Germline loops: CDR1 SGHRS, CDR2 YFSETQ. The CDR3 is 17 residues long. Trimming took off 4 bases at V and 0 bases at J, with 17 bases between the two ends. The chain joins TRBV5-1 to TRBJ2-1; D is perhaps TRBD2 (5 bases). The clonotype comes from a young man in good health. Sequenced sample: blood. CDR3 coding DNA: TGCGCCAGCAGCCTGACGAGCGGTCAGAACTCCTACAATGAGCAGTTCTTC. It translates to CASSLTSGQNSYNEQFF.